These T cell receptor beta chains were read from a single sample in a study of T cells in Graves' hyperthyroidism and ophthalmopathy. Each CDR3 protein gets one entry after TCRdb re-called the multiplex PCR reads with MiXCR. This repertoire shows approximately 520,000 distinct CDR3 sequences, roughly 20% found once; its top ten account for 26%. The sequencing input was blood. These receptor sequences come from a man between 18 and 29 years old with Graves' hyperthyroidism. Both conserved end residues are part of each CDR3. The D gene is left open where the match is weak. Size is omitted from some rows. Given values are once, few, many or a class for expanded clones.

size	D	length	V	J	DNA	CDR3
-	-	12	TRBV10-1	TRBJ2-5	TGCGCCAGCAGTGAGTCGCAGGGGACCCAGTACTTC	CASSESQGTQYF
-	TRBD1	13	TRBV7-8	TRBJ1-5	TGTGCCAGCAGCCGGGACAGTGGCTTGACCCAGCATTTT	CASSRDSGLTQHF
few	-	12	TRBV19	TRBJ1-5	TGTGCCAGTAGTTCAGCCCTGGGACCCCAGCATTTT	CASSSALGPQHF
many	-	16	TRBV5-1	TRBJ2-7	TGCGCCAGCAGCTTGGAGGGCGGGGCCAGCTCCTACGAGCAGTACTTC	CASSLEGGASSYEQYF
-	TRBD1	13	TRBV7-9	TRBJ1-2	TGTGCCACATCAACCGGGACAGCGTATGGCTACACCTTC	CATSTGTAYGYTF
-	-	17	TRBV2	TRBJ1-5	TGTGCCAGCAGTGCGAGGCAGGCTCCCCATTCCTTCCAGCCCCAGCATTTT	CASSARQAPHSFQPQHF
many	-	13	TRBV7-9	TRBJ2-5	TGTGCCAGCAGCTTGCAGAGCCAAGAGACCCAGTACTTC	CASSLQSQETQYF
many	-	14	TRBV11-2	TRBJ1-1	TGTGCCAGCAGCCGCGGTGACGGGGGCACTGAAGCTTTCTTT	CASSRGDGGTEAFF
-	TRBD1	16	TRBV11-1	TRBJ1-1	TGTGCCAGCAGCTTAGCACAGGGGAGGCTGAACACTGAAGCTTTCTTT	CASSLAQGRLNTEAFF
many	-	15	TRBV6-1	TRBJ2-7	TGTGCCAGCAGTGAAGCACAGATTTCTCCCTACGAGCAGTACTTC	CASSEAQISPYEQYF
many	-	15	TRBV19	TRBJ1-5	TGTGCCAGTAAAGAAATAGGGGGGGGCAATCAGCCCCAGCATTTT	CASKEIGGGNQPQHF
many	TRBD1	16	TRBV12-3/TRBV12-4	TRBJ1-5	TGTGCCAGCAGTTTAGCGGGACAGGGGGCTAATCAGCCCCAGCATTTT	CASSLAGQGANQPQHF
-	-	17	TRBV28	TRBJ1-1	TGTGCCAGCAGTTCCTCTTGGACCACGATGATAGAGGCTGAAGCTTTCTTT	CASSSSWTTMIEAEAFF
many	-	17	TRBV4-2	TRBJ1-5	TGTGCCAGCAGCGCCAATCCAGGGACTTATAGCAATCAGCCCCAGCATTTT	CASSANPGTYSNQPQHF
few	-	14	TRBV2	TRBJ2-4	TGTGCCAGCAGTGAAGGGCTAGCTAAGCACATTCAGTACTTC	CASSEGLAKHIQYF
many	-	14	TRBV5-5	TRBJ1-2	TGTGCCAGCAGCCTGTCGAGCGCTAACTATGGCTACACCTTC	CASSLSSANYGYTF
many	TRBD2	14	TRBV15	TRBJ2-7	TGTGCCACCAGCAGAGCAACGGGGGGGGGCGAGCAGTACTTC	CATSRATGGGEQYF
many	-	13	TRBV24-1	TRBJ1-2	TGTGCCACCAGTGATCCGGGGACCGCTACAACCTACTTC	CATSDPGTATTYF
few	TRBD2	17	TRBV11-2	TRBJ2-3	TGTGCCAGCAGCTTGGGACTAGCGGGGGTCCCCACAGATACGCAGTATTTT	CASSLGLAGVPTDTQYF
many	-	15	TRBV6-1	TRBJ1-2	TGTGCCAGCAGCTCGATTCCGACCGCGAACTATGGCTACACCTTC	CASSSIPTANYGYTF
many	-	14	TRBV5-1	TRBJ2-5	TGCGCCAGCAGCTTGGTGGCAGGGGAACAAACCCAGTACTTC	CASSLVAGEQTQYF
many	TRBD1	15	TRBV5-1	TRBJ2-7	TGCGCCAGCAGCTTGGGGGACAGGGCATCCTACGAGCAGTACTTC	CASSLGDRASYEQYF
few	TRBD1	18	TRBV27	TRBJ1-6	TGTGCCAGCAGCCCATTTCCCCCCGGACAGGGATATGATTCACCCCTCCACTTT	CASSPFPPGQGYDSPLHF
many	-	12	TRBV30	TRBJ1-2	TGTGCCGATATCAGGCCCTACTATGGCTACACCTTC	CADIRPYYGYTF
many	-	14	TRBV30	TRBJ1-3	TGTGCCTGGAGTGCTTCTTACCCGGGAAACACCATATATTTT	CAWSASYPGNTIYF
many	-	13	TRBV30	TRBJ1-1	TGTGCCTGGAGTTTTGGACGGGGCACTGAAGCTTTCTTT	CAWSFGRGTEAFF
many	TRBD1	14	TRBV6-7	TRBJ2-2	TGTGCCAGCAGTGGACAGGGGGTTGCCGGGGAGCTGTTTTTT	CASSGQGVAGELFF
many	-	14	TRBV19	TRBJ1-1	TGTGCCAGTAGTATATCCGGGTCGGACACTGAAGCTTTCTTT	CASSISGSDTEAFF